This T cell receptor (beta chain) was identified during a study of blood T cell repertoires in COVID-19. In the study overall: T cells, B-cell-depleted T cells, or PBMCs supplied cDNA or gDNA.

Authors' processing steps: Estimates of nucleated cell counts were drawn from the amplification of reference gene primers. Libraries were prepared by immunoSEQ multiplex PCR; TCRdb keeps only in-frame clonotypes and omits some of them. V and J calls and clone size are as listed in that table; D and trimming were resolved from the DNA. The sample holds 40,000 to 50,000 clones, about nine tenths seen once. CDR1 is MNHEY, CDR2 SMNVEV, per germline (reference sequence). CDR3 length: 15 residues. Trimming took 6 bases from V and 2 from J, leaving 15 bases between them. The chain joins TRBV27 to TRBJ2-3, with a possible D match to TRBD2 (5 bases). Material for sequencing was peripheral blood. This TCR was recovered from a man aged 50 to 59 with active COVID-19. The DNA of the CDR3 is TGTGCCAGCAGCCATGGACTCTTTTCCACAGATACGCAGTATTTT. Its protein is CASSHGLFSTDTQYF.